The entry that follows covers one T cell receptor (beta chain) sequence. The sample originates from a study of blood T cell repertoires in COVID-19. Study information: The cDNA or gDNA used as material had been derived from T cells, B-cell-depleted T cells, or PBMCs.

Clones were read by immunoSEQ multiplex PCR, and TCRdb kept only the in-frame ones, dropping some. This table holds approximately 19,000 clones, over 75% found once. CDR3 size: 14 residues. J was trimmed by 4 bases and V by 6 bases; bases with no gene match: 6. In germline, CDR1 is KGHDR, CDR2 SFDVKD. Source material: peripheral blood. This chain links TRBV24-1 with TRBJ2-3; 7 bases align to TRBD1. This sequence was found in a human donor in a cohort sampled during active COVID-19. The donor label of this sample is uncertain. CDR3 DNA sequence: TGTGCCACCAGTCCCTACAGGGGATCAGATACGCAGTATTTT. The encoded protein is CATSPYRGSDTQYF.